The 12 T cell receptor beta chains below come from one sample, sequenced in a study of blood T cells in healthy people across ages. With a J-beta primer mix and a sample-barcoded 5' primer, a second PCR ran roughly 7 to 11 cycles. One entry per CDR3 protein, called by TCRdb with MiXCR from the 5' RACE reads. The sample lists approximately 700,000 distinct CDR3 sequences, about a third occurring once. Material: blood. The receptor source for this set is an elderly woman in good health.

This chain uses TRBV27 with TRBJ2-3; 7 bases line up with TRBD2. J lost 8 bases, V lost 0 bases, and 5 bases had no gene match. This CDR3 comprises 14 residues. Germline CDR1 and CDR2: MNHEY and SMNVEV (reference sequence). CDR3 DNA: TGTGCCAGCAGTTTATCTTGGGGCGGGGGTACGCAGTATTTT. As protein: CASSLSWGGGTQYF.

This clonotype was counted ten times or more. V usage is TRBV28 and J usage is TRBJ2-1; D not resolved. Germline V gene sequence: CDR1 MDHEN, CDR2 SYDVKM. This CDR3 comprises 13 residues. With 3 bases removed from V and 2 bases from J, the gap between germline ends came to 5 bases. Here the CDR3 DNA reads TGTGCCAGCAGTTTCGGACCCTACAATGAGCAGTTCTTC. This gives the protein CASSFGPYNEQFF.

The J gene is TRBJ2-3, the V gene TRBV20-1; 7 bases line up with TRBD1. Germline CDR1 reads DFQATT; CDR2 reads SNEGSKA (reference sequence). The V segment lost 4 bases and the J segment 2 bases; nucleotides outside the gene matches: 12. The CDR3 covers 16 residues. CDR3 DNA sequence: TGCAGTGCTACTCCTACAGGGGAATCGGTCACAGATACGCAGTATTTT. Its translation is CSATPTGESVTDTQYF.

This clonotype showed up many times. The gene calls are TRBV3-1 and TRBJ1-2; 8 bases align to TRBD1. The CDR3 extends over 14 amino acids. CDR1 is LGHDT and CDR2 is YNNKEL in the germline V gene (reference sequence). The V gene end was trimmed by 2 bases and the J gene end by 4 bases; junction bases not matched to a gene: 3. This CDR3 reads CASSQLGQVYGYTF. CDR3 DNA sequence: TGTGCCAGCAGCCAACTGGGACAGGTCTATGGCTACACCTTC.

There are many counts of this clonotype. The chain links TRBV20-1 to TRBJ2-1; unclear D gene. Per the germline V gene, CDR1 is DFQATT and CDR2 is SNEGSKA (reference sequence). V lost 1 base and J lost 0, with 10 bases in between. The length of the CDR3 is 15 residues. This CDR3 reads CSARGRTVSYNEQFF. CDR3 DNA sequence: TGCAGTGCTAGAGGAAGGACGGTCTCCTACAATGAGCAGTTCTTC.

This clonotype turned up a few times. The V call is TRBV20-1, the J call TRBJ2-2, with 9 bases matching TRBD1. CDR3 length equals 15 residues. V gave up 5 bases and J gave up 6 bases; unmatched junction bases: 10. CDR1 and CDR2 (germline): DFQATT, SNEGSKA (reference sequence). The CDR3 loop reads CSARTGGDYAGELFF. For the CDR3, the DNA is TGCAGTGCTCGAACAGGGGGCGATTACGCCGGGGAGCTGTTTTTT.

The chain links TRBV27 to TRBJ2-3; D is undetermined. Trimming left V 8 bases short and J 0 bases short, with 12 bases between. The germline CDR1 and CDR2 sequences are MNHEY and SMNVEV (reference sequence). CDR3 length: 14 residues. CDR3 residues: CASSRVDSTDTQYF. CDR3 DNA sequence: TGTGCCAGCTCCCGGGTCGATAGCACAGATACGCAGTATTTT.

In this sample, this clonotype turned up many times. The chain joins TRBV7-4 to TRBJ1-4, with 7 bases lining up with TRBD1. The CDR3 has 15 amino acids. The germline CDR1 and CDR2 sequences are SGHVT and SQSDAQ. V lost 4 bases, J lost 8 bases, and 10 bases stayed unmatched. CDR3 sequence (DNA): TGTGCCAGCAGCTGGTCCGGGACAGAAAACGAAAAACTGTTTTTT. This encodes CASSWSGTENEKLFF.

V usage is TRBV12-5 and J usage is TRBJ2-3; no clear D gene. Trimming cost V 6 bases and J 0 bases, with 19 bases left between them. From germline, CDR1 is LGHNT and CDR2 FRNRAP. The CDR3 is 17 amino acids. CDR3 nucleotides: TGTGCTAGTGGCCAGTCAACCGGGCCCTCTAGCACAGATACGCAGTATTTT. It specifies CASGQSTGPSSTDTQYF.

In regard to this clonotype: A much larger clone differs by one base, so this may be a read error. The chain is built from TRBV5-5 and TRBJ2-3; D unresolved. The CDR3 runs 15 residues. Trimming shortened V by 1 base and J by 4 bases, and 13 bases separated the two germline ends. Per the germline V gene, CDR1 is SGHKS and CDR2 is YYEKEE (reference sequence). In DNA, the CDR3 is TGTGCCAGCAGCTTGTTTTCATTAAGCGCAGATACGCAGTATTTT. Protein: CASSLFSLSADTQYF.

This clonotype was detected many times. The chain is built from TRBV15 and TRBJ1-5, with D perhaps matching TRBD1 (5 bases). V dropped 0 bases and J dropped 2 bases, with 8 bases sitting between them. The CDR3 has 15 amino acids. The germline V gene has CDR1 LNHNV and CDR2 YYDKDF (reference sequence). CDR3 DNA: TGTGCCACCAGCAGAGATTGGGGGGGCAATCAGCCCCAGCATTTT. Protein product: CATSRDWGGNQPQHF.

The chain recombines TRBV29-1 with TRBJ2-3; TRBD2 agrees at 15 bases. The CDR3 sequence is 19 residues long. Trimming took 4 bases from V and 0 from J; bases not matched to a gene: 11. The germline V gene encodes CDR1 SQVTM and CDR2 ANQGSEA. Here the CDR3 reads CSVAGGGLAGGSSTDTQYF. The CDR3 DNA reads as TGCAGCGTTGCTGGCGGGGGACTAGCGGGGGGATCTAGCACAGATACGCAGTATTTT.